The clone carrying this T cell receptor (beta chain) was observed many times. Its antigen is undetermined. The germline V gene encodes CDR1 GTSNPN and CDR2 SVGIG (reference sequence). The CDR3 has 14 residues. The V and J ends lost 0 bases and 10 bases, in that order; junction bases with no gene match: 7. These data originate in a study of CD8 T cells in ankylosing spondylitis. Study-level points and caveats: Seemingly distinctive of ankylosing spondylitis blood was a TCR beta motif formed by eight highly homologous variants. Reportedly, significant enrichment of disease-linked clones occurred in matched ankylosing spondylitis synovial fluid. A CD8+ phenotype characterized the disease-linked clones, which were relatively rare in peripheral blood.

TCRdb ran MiXCR on the 5' RACE reads and lists one entry per CDR3 protein. This repertoire shows approximately 250,000 distinct CDR3 sequences, about 10% found once; its top ten account for about 2.8%. The sample was blood, either unsorted or a sorted T cell fraction (not recorded which). The V gene is TRBV30, the J gene TRBJ1-2; 11 bases fit TRBD1. The receptor was isolated from a male donor with ankylosing spondylitis or in good health (not recorded which). The CDR3 DNA sequence: TGTGCCTGGAGTGTCAGAGGGACAGGGGGGTACTACACCTTC. Its translation is CAWSVRGTGGYYTF.